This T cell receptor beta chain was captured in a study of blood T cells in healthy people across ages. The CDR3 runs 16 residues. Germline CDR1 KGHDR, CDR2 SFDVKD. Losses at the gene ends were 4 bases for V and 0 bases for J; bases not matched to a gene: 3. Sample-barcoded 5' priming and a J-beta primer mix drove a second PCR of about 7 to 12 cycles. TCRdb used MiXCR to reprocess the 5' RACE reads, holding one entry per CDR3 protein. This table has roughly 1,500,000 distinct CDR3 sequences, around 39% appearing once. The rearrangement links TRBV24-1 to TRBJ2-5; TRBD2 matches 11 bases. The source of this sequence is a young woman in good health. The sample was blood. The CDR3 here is CATSDRTSGYQETQYF. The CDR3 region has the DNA TGTGCCACCAGTGACCGGACTAGCGGGTACCAAGAGACCCAGTACTTC.